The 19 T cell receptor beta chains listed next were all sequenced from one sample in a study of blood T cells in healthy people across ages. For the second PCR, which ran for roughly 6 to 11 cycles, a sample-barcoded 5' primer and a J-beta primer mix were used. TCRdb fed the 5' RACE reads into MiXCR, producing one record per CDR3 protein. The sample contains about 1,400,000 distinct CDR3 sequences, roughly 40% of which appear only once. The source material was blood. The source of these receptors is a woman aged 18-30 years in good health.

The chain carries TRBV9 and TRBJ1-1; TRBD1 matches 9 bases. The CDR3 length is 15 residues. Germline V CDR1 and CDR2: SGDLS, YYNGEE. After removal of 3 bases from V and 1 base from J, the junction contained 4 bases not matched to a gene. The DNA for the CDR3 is TGTGCCAGCAGCGCGGGGGACAGGGAGAACACTGAAGCTTTCTTT. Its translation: CASSAGDRENTEAFF. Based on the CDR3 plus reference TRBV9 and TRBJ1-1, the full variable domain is DSGVTQTPKHLITATGQRVTLRCSPRSGDLSVYWYQQSLDQGLQFLIQYYNGEERAKGNILERFSAQQFPDLHSELNLSSLELGDSALYFCASSAGDRENTEAFFGQGTRLTVV.

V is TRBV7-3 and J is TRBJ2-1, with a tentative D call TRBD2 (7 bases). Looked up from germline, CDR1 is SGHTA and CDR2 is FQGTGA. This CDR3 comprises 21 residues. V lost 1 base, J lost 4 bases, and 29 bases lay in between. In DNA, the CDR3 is TGTGCCAGCAGCTTAATCCTCGTCGCCTTAGGGGGGGCCGGGAGGTACAATGAGCAGTTCTTC. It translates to CASSLILVALGGAGRYNEQFF. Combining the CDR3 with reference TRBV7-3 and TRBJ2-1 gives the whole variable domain GAGVSQTPSNKVTEKGKYVELRCDPISGHTALYWYRQSLGQGPEFLIYFQGTGAADDSGLPNDRFFAVRPEGSVSTLKIQRTERGDSAVYLCASSLILVALGGAGRYNEQFFGPGTRLTVL.

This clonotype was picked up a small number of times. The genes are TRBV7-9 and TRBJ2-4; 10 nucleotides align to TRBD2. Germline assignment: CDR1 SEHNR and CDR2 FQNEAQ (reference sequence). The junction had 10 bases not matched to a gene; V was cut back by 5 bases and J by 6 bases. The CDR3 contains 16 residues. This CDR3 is CASSRPLAGEGNIQYF. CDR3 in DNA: TGTGCCAGCAGCCGGCCCCTAGCGGGGGAGGGAAACATTCAGTACTTC.

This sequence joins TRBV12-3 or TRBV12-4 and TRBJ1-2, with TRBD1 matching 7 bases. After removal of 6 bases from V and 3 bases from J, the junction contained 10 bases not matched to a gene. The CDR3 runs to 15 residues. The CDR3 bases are TGTGCCAGCAGACCCAGGGGGACAGCGGACTATGGCTACACCTTC. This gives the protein CASRPRGTADYGYTF.

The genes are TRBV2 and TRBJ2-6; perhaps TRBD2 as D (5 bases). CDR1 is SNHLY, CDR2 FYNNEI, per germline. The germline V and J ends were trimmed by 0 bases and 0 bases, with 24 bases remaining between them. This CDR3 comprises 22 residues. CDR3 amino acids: CASSEALPGTALSNSGANVLTF. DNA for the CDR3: TGTGCCAGCAGTGAAGCGCTTCCGGGAACAGCTCTTTCTAACTCTGGGGCCAACGTCCTGACTTTC. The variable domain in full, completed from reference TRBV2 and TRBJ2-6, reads EPEVTQTPSHQVTQMGQEVILRCVPISNHLYFYWYRQILGQKVEFLVSFYNNEISEKSEIFDDQFSVERPDGSNFTLKIRSTKLEDSAMYFCASSEALPGTALSNSGANVLTFGAGSRLTVL.

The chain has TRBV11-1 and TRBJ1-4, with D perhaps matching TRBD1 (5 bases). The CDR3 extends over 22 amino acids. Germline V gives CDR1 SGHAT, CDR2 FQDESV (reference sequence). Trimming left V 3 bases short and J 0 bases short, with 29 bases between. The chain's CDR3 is CASSFGRWSILGTNATNEKLFF. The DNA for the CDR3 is TGTGCCAGCAGCTTCGGACGGTGGTCCATCCTAGGGACTAATGCAACTAATGAAAAACTGTTTTTT.

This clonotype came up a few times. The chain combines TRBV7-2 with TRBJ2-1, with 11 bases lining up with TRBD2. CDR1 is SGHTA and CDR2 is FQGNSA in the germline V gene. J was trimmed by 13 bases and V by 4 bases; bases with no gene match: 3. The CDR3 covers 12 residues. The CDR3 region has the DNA TGTGCCAGCAGCTACGGACTAGCGGGCCAGTTCTTC. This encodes CASSYGLAGQFF.

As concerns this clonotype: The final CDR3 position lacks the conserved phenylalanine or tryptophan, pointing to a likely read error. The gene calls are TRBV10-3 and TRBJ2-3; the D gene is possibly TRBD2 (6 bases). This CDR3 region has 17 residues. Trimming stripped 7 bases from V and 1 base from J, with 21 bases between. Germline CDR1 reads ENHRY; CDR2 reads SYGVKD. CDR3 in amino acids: CAITKTPAEGGTDTQYY. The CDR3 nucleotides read TGTGCCATCACTAAGACTCCGGCGGAGGGCGGCACAGATACGCAGTATTAT.

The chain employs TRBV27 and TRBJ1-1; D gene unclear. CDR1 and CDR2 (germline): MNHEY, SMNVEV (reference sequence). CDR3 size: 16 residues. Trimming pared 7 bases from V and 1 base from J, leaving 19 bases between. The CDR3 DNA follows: TGTGCCAGCACCCCCCAAGGTCCGACCGCGAACACTGAAGCTTTCTTT. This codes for CASTPQGPTANTEAFF.

The CDR3 protein is CGTLGRPGLSPHSTDEQFF. CDR3 nucleotides: TGTGGTACCCTGGGTAGGCCGGGACTCTCGCCCCACTCTACCGATGAGCAGTTCTTC. J is TRBJ2-1 and V is TRBV2; possibly TRBD2 for D (6 bases). CDR1 is SNHLY, CDR2 FYNNEI, per germline. The CDR3 is 19 amino acids. The entire variable domain, with the rest obtained from reference TRBV2 and TRBJ2-1, is as follows: EPEVTQTPSHQVTQMGQEVILRCVPISNHLYFYWYRQILGQKVEFLVSFYNNEISEKSEIFDDQFSVERPDGSNFTLKIRSTKLEDSAMYFCGTLGRPGLSPHSTDEQFFGPGTRLTVL.

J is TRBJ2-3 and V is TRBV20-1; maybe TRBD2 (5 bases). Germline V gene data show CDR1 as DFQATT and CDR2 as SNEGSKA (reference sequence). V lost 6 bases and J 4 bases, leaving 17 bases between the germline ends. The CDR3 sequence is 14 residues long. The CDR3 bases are TGCAGTGCAAGCGGAGCCATCCACGCAGATACGCAGTATTTT. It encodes CSASGAIHADTQYF.

CDR3 amino acids: CASSWVVAGELFF. The CDR3, as DNA: TGCGCCAGCAGCTGGGTAGTGGCCGGGGAGCTGTTTTTT. The chain couples TRBV5-1 to TRBJ2-2; no clear D. The CDR3 covers 13 residues. Germline CDR1 is SGHRS and CDR2 is YFSETQ. V lost 3 bases and J lost 6, with 9 bases in between.

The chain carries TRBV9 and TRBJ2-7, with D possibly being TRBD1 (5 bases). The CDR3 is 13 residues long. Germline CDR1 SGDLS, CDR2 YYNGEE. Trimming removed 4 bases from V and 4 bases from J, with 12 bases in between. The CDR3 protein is CASSPGYLYEQYF. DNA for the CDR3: TGTGCCAGCAGCCCAGGGTACCTATACGAGCAGTACTTC.

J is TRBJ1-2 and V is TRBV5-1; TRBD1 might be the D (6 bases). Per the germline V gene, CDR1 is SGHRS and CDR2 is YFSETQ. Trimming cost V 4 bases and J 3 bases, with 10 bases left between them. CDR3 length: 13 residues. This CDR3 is CASSVDSYYGYTF. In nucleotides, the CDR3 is TGCGCCAGCAGCGTGGACAGCTACTATGGCTACACCTTC.

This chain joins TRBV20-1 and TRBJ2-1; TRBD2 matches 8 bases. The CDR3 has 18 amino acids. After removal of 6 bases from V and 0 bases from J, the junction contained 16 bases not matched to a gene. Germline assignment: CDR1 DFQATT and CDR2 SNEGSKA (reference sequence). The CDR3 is CSAPPAGAAGDSYNEQFF. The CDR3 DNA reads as TGCAGTGCCCCCCCGGCAGGGGCAGCGGGGGACTCCTACAATGAGCAGTTCTTC.

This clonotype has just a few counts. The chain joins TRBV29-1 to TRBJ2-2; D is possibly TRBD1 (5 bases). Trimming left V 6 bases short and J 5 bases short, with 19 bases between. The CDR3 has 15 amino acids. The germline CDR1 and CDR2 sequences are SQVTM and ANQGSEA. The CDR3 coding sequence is TGCAGCGTCGGCGAAGGACACTGGACGACCGGGGAGCTGTTTTTT. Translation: CSVGEGHWTTGELFF.

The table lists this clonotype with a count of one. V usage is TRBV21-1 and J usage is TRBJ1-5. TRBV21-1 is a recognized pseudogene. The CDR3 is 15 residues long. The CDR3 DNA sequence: TGTGCCAAGATGAGGGAACTCCCCAGGAATCAGCCCCAGCATTTT. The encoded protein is CAKMRELPRNQPQHF.

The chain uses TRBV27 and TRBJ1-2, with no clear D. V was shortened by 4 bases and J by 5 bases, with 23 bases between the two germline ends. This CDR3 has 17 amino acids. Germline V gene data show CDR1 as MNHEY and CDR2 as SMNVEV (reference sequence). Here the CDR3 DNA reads TGTGCCAGCAGTTCAAGCGGGCCCGACACGGGCGGTTATGGCTACACCTTC. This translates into CASSSSGPDTGGYGYTF.

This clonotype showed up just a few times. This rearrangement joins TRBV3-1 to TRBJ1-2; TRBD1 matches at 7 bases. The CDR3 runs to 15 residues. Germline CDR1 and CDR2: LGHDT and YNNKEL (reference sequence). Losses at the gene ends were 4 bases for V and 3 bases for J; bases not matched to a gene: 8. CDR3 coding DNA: TGTGCCAGCAGCCCCACAGGGGTGGTAGACTATGGCTACACCTTC. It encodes CASSPTGVVDYGYTF.